The sequence of this T cell receptor beta chain was determined in a study of blood T cell repertoires in COVID-19. Study at large: The origin of the acute and convalescent COVID-19 samples was the United States, Italy and Spain.

Sequenced by immunoSEQ multiplex PCR; TCRdb stores in-frame clones only, minus some. The data hold 300,000 to 450,000 clones, with around 90% observed a single time. The germline V gene encodes CDR1 LNHDA and CDR2 SQIVND (reference sequence). V shed 5 bases and J shed 2 bases, with 13 bases lying between them. This CDR3 is built from 15 residues. The Seattle site enrolled patients during active infection and followed them longitudinally. This chain connects TRBV19 to TRBJ2-1; D perhaps matches TRBD2 (5 bases). The sequence came from an older woman with COVID-19, enrolled during active disease. Sequencing was performed on peripheral blood. DNA of the CDR3: TGTGCCAGTAGTTTAGGAGGCTCTCCCTACAATGAGCAGTTCTTC. Translating it yields CASSLGGSPYNEQFF.